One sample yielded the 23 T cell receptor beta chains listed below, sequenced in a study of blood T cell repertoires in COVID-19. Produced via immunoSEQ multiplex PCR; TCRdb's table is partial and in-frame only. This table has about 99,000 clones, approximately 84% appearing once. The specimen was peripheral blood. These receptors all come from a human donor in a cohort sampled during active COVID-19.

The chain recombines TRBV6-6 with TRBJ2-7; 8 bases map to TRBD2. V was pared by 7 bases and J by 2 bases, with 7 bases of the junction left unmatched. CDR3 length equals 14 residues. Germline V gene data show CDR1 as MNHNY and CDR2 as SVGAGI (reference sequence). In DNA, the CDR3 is TGTGCCAGCACCCGGGGGGGTCCCACCTACGAGCAGTACTTC. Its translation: CASTRGGPTYEQYF.

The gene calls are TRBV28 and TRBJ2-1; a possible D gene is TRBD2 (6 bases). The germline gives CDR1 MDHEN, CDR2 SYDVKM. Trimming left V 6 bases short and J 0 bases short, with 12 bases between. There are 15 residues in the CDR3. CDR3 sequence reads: CASRAGRSSYNEQFF. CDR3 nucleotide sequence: TGTGCCAGCAGGGCGGGAAGGAGCTCCTACAATGAGCAGTTCTTC. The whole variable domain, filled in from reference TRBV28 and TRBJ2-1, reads DVKVTQSSRYLVKRTGEKVFLECVQDMDHENMFWYRQDPGLGLRLIYFSYDVKMKEKGDIPEGYSVSREKKERFSLILESASTNQTSMYLCASRAGRSSYNEQFFGPGTRLTVL.

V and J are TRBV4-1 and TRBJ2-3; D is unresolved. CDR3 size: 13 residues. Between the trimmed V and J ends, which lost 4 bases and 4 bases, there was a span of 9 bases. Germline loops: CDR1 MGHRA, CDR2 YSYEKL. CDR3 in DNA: TGCGCCAGCAGCCTAACGGTCGCAGATACGCAGTATTTT. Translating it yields CASSLTVADTQYF.

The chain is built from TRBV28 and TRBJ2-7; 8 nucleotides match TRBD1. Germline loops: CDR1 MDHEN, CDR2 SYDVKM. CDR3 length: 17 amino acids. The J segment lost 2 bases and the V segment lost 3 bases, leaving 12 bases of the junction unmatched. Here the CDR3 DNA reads TGTGCCAGCAGTTTCCGCATAGGACAGGGAAAACCCTACGAGCAGTACTTC. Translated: CASSFRIGQGKPYEQYF. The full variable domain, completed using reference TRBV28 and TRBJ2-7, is DVKVTQSSRYLVKRTGEKVFLECVQDMDHENMFWYRQDPGLGLRLIYFSYDVKMKEKGDIPEGYSVSREKKERFSLILESASTNQTSMYLCASSFRIGQGKPYEQYFGPGTRLTVT.

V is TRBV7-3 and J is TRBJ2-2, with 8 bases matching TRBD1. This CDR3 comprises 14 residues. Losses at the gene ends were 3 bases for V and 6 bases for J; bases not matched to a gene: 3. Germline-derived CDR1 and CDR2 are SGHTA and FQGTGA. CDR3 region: CASSFSGGAGELFF. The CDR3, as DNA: TGTGCCAGCAGCTTTTCAGGGGGCGCCGGGGAGCTGTTTTTT. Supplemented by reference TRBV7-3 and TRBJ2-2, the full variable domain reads GAGVSQTPSNKVTEKGKYVELRCDPISGHTALYWYRQSLGQGPEFLIYFQGTGAADDSGLPNDRFFAVRPEGSVSTLKIQRTERGDSAVYLCASSFSGGAGELFFGEGSRLTVL.

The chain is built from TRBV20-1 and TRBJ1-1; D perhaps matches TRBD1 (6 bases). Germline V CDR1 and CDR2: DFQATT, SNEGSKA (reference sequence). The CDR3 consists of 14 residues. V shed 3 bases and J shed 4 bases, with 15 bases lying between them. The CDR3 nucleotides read TGCAGTGCTAGTGTCGGGGGGCAAGTCACTGAAGCTTTCTTT. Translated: CSASVGGQVTEAFF.

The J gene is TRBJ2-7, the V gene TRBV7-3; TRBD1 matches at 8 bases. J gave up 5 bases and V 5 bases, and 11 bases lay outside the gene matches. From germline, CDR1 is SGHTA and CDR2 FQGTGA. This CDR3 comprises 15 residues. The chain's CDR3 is CASSQTGGTLDEQYF. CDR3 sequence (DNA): TGTGCCAGCAGCCAAACAGGGGGAACTCTTGACGAGCAGTACTTC.

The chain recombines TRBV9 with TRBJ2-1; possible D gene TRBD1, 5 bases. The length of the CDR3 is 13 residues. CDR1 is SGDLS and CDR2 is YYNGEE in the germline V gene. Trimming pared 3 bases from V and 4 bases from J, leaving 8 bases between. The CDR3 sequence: CASSATDYNEQFF. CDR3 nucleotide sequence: TGTGCCAGCAGCGCGACAGATTACAATGAGCAGTTCTTC.

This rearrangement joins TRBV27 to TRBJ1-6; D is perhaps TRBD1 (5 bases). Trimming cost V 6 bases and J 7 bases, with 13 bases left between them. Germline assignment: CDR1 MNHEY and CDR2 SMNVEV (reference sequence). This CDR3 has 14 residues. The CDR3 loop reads CASRPGGANSPLHF. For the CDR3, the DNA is TGTGCCAGCAGGCCGGGGGGTGCAAATTCACCCCTCCACTTT.

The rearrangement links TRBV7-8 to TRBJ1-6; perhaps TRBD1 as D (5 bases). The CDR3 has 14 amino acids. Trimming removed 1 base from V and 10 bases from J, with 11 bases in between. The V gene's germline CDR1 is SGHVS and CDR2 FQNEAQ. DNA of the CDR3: TGTGCCAGCAGCTTAGGCAGGGAACACTCACCCCTCCACTTT. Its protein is CASSLGREHSPLHF. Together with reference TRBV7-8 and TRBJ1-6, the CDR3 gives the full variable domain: GAGVSQSPRYKVAKRGQDVALRCDPISGHVSLFWYQQALGQGPEFLTYFQNEAQLDKSGLPSDRFFAERPEGSVSTLKIQRTQQEDSAVYLCASSLGREHSPLHFGNGTRLTVT.

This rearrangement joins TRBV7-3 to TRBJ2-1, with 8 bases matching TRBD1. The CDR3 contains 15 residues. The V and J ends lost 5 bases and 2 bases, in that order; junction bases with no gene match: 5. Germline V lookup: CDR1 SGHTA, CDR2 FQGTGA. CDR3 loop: CASSLDRGAYNEQFF. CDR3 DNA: TGTGCCAGCAGCCTAGACAGGGGTGCCTACAATGAGCAGTTCTTC.

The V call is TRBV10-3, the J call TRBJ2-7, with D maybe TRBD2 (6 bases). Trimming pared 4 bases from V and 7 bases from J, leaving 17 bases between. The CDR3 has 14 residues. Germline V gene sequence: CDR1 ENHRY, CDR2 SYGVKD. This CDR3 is CAISAGEASGEQYF. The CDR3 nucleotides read TGTGCCATCAGTGCGGGAGAGGCCTCGGGAGAGCAGTACTTC.

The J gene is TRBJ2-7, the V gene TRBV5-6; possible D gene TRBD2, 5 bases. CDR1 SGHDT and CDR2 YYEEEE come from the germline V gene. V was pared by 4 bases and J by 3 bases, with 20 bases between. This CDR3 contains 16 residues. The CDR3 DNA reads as TGTGCCAGCAGCCCCGAGGGTACCATACCCGACTACGAGCAGTACTTC. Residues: CASSPEGTIPDYEQYF.

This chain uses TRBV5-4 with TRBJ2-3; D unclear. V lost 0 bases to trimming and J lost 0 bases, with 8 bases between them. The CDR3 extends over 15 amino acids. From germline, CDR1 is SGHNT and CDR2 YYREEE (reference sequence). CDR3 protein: CASSLGPLSTDTQYF. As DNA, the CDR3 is TGTGCCAGCAGCTTGGGGCCCCTTAGCACAGATACGCAGTATTTT.

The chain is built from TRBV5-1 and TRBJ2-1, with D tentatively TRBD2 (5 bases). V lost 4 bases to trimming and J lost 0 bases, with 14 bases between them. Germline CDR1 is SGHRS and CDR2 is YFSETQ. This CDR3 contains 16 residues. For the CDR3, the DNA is TGCGCCAGCAGCATAGGTAGCGCGAGCTCCTACAATGAGCAGTTCTTC. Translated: CASSIGSASSYNEQFF.

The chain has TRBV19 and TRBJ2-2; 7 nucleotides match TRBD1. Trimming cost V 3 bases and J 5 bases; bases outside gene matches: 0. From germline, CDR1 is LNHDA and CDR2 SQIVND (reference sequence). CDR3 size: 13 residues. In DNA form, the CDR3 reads TGTGCCAGTAGTATGACAGGGACCGGGGAGCTGTTTTTT. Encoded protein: CASSMTGTGELFF.

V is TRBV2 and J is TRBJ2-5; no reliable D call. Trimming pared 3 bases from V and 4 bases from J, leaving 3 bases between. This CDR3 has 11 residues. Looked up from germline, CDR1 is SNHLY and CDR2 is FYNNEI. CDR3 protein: CASSERETQYF. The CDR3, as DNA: TGTGCCAGCAGTGAGAGAGAGACCCAGTACTTC.

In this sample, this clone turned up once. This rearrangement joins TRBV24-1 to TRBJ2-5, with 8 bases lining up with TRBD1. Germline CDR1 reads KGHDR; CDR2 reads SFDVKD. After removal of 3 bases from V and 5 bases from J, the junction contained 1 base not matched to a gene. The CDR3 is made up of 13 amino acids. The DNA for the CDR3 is TGTGCCACCAGTGATGCAGGGGGCGAGACCCAGTACTTC. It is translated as CATSDAGGETQYF.

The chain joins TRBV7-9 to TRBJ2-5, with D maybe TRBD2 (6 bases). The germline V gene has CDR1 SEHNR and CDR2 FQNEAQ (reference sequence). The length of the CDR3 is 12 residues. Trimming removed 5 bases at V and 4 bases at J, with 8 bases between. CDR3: CASSRESETQYF. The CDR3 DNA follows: TGTGCCAGCAGCCGGGAGTCAGAGACCCAGTACTTC.

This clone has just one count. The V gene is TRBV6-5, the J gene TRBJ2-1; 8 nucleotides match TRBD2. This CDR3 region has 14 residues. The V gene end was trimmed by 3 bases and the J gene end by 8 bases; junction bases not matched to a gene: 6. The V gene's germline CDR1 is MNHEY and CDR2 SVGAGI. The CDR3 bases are TGTGCCAGCAGTTATAACAGCGGGGGCGATGAGCAGTTCTTC. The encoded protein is CASSYNSGGDEQFF.

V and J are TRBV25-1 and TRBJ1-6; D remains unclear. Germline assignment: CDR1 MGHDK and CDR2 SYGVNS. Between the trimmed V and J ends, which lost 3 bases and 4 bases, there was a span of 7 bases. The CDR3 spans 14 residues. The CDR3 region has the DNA TGTGCCAGCAGTGAGGCACCATATAATTCACCCCTCCACTTT. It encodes CASSEAPYNSPLHF.

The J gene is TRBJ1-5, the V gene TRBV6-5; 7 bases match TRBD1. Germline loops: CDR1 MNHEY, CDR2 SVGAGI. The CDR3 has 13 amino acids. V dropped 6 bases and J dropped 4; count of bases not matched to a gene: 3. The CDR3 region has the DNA TGTGCCAGCAGGACAGGGAATAATCAGCCCCAGCATTTT. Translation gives CASRTGNNQPQHF.

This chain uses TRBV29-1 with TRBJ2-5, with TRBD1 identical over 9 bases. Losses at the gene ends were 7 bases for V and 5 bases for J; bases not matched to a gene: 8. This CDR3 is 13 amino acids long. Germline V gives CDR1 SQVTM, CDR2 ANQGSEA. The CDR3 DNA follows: TGCAGCGCTCCGGGACAGGGAGGGGAGACCCAGTACTTC. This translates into CSAPGQGGETQYF.